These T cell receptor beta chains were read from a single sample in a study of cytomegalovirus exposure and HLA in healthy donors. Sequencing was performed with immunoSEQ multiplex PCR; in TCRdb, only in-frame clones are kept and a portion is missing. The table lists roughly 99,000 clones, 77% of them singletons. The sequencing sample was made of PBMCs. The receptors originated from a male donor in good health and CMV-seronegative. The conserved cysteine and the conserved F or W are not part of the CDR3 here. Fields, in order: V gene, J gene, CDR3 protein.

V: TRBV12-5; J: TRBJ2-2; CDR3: ASGFTGSPGELF
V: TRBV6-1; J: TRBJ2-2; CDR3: ASSGSVGLADYTGELF
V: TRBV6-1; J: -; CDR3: ASSEIVSSSEQY
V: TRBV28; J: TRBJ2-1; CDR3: ASHSNLGRGNNEQF
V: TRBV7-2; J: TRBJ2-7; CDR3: ASSPGTSGSYEQY
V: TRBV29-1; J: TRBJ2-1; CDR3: SVDLWTSSYNEQF
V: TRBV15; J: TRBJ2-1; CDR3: ATSGGTSGRRTYNEQF
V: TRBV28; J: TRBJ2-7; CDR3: ASRSYYEQY
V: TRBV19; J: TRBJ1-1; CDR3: ASSPRGQGTEAF
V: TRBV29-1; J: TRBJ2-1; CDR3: SVVGSSSSYNEQF
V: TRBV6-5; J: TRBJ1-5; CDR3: ASSRGWGDQPQH
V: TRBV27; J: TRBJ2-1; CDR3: ASRLAEYNEQF
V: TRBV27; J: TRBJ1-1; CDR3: ASSWGGVMNTEAF
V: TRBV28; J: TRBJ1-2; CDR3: ASSPQTGYGYT
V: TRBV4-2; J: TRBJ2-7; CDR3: ASSQERFLEQY
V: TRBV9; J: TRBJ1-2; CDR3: ASSRAGTGGTNYGYT
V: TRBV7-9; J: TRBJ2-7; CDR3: ASSLSWSRQY
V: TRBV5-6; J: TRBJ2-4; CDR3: ASSLAASGAAKNIQY
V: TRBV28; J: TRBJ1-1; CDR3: ASSFRDRFGKAF
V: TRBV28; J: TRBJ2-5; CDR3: ASSFKGAAGETQY
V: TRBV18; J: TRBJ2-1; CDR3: ASSQKQGLAGWEQF
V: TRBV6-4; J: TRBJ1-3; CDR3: ASSVRPECSGNTIY
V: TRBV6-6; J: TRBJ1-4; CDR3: ASSPFTGTLEEKLF
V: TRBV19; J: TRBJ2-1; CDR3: ASSLLAGGNEQF
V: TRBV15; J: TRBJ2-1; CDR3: ATNTFDSNNEQF
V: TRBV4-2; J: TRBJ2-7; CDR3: ASSQGDSYEQY
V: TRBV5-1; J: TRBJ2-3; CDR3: ASSPRGGLSTDTQY
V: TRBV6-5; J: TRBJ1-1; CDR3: ASSYSTQGNTEAF
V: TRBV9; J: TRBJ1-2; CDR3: ASSPRTGVGGYT
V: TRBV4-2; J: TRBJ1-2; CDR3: ASSQPGQFYGYT
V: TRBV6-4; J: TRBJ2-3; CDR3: ASSRQGATDTQY
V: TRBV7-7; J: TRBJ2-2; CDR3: ASSLGTGNTGELF
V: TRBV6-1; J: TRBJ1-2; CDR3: ASTEGSLMNYGYT
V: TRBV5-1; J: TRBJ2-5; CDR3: ASSLWRGGETQY
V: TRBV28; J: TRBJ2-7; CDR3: ASRNRVGEQY
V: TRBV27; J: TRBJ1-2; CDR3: ASKLLPGQGSGYT
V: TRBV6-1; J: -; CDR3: ATLVGAPGNTIY
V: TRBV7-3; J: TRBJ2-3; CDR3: ASSLGLRTDTQY
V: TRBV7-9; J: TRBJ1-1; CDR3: ASSLWRWGQSMNTEAF
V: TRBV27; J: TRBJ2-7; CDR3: ASSLQGGEQY
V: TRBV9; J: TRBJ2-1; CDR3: ASSVETGVYNEQF
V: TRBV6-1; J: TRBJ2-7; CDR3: ASSDPAGRVQY
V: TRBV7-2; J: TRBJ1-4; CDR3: ASSSGRGRGEGKLF
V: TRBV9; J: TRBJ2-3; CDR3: ASSPMSDTQY
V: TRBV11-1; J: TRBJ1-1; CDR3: ASSSRATAF
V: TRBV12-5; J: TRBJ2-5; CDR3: ASGEPGETQY
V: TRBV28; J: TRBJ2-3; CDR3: ASSLPAQGLTGVPDTQY
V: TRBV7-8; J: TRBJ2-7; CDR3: ASSPGKTYEQY
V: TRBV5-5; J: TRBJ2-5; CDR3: ASSSSLAGGLETQY
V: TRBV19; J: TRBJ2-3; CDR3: ASSSLGQGGADTQY
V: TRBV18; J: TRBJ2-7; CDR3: ASSPDTSYEQY
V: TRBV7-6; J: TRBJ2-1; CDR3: ASSAGIEQF
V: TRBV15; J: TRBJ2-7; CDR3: ATSRGTGGSYEQY
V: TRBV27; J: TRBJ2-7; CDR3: ASSLIAAAGGFEQY
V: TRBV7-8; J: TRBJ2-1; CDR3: ASSHAGTSGRNNEQF